One T cell receptor beta chain is described in this entry. The CDR3 contains 20 residues. The V and J ends lost 2 bases and 4 bases respectively, with 29 bases between them. Germline CDR1 KGHSH, CDR2 LQKENI. The data derive from a study of shared clonotypes between healthy human individuals. The repertoire was sequenced with immunoSEQ multiplex PCR; TCRdb's copy has only in-frame clones and lacks some. The sample contains approximately 100,000 clones, approximately 61% of which appear only once. The sample comprised memory CD8+ T cells sorted from blood. Subset reported: CD45RO+ cells pooled with CCR7-negative TemRA cells. This rearrangement joins TRBV18 to TRBJ2-5; D is possibly TRBD2 (5 bases). This sequence was found in a man aged 30 to 39 in good health. In nucleotides, the CDR3 is TGTGCCAGCTCACCATACGACGTGGTAAGCACGACTAATAAGGGAGAGACCCAGTACTTC. It translates to CASSPYDVVSTTNKGETQYF.